One and the same sample provided the 20 T cell receptor beta chains below, sequenced in a study of CD8+CD57+ T cells in acquired aplastic anemia. Flow cytometry had shown expanded CD8+CD57+ cells in the patients chosen for sequencing. The TCR beta profiling, which covered VDJ combination and CDR3 sequence, was carried out using genomic DNA as the template. TCRdb called the reads again in MiXCR, with one record for every CDR3 protein. There are roughly 500,000 distinct CDR3 sequences in the sample; more than 25% occur only once, and 0.7% to 1% lies in the top ten. Sequencing input: sorted CD4+, CD8+, or CD8+CD57+ T cells (not recorded which) from PBMCs. These receptors were collected from a human donor with aplastic anemia.

This rearrangement joins TRBV9 to TRBJ2-7; no clear D gene. This CDR3 has 13 amino acids. Germline CDR1 is SGDLS and CDR2 is YYNGEE. The V gene lost 0 bases and the J gene lost 1 base, with 5 bases spanning the gap. The CDR3 is CASSVDLSYEQYF. The CDR3 coding sequence is TGTGCCAGCAGCGTAGACTTATCCTACGAGCAGTACTTC.

This clonotype has only a few counts. V usage is TRBV15 and J usage is TRBJ2-2; D call uncertain. Trimming removed 7 bases from V and 1 base from J, with 7 bases in between. The CDR3 consists of 13 residues. Germline V CDR1 and CDR2: LNHNV, YYDKDF (reference sequence). Written as DNA, the CDR3 is TGTGCCACCAAGCCAGTGAACACCGGGGAGCTGTTTTTT. This gives the protein CATKPVNTGELFF.

In this sample, this clonotype turned up a few times. One end of the junction fails to match germline, which may point to a read error. The chain couples TRBV11-2 to TRBJ2-1; tentatively, D is TRBD1 (5 bases). From germline, CDR1 is SGHAT and CDR2 FQNNGV. The CDR3 is 14 amino acids. CDR3 sequence reads: CASKGLGFVNEQFF. The CDR3 DNA reads TGTGCAAGCAAGGGGCTAGGGTTTGTCAATGAGCAGTTCTTC.

This clonotype was counted at least ten times. This chain connects TRBV19 to TRBJ2-7, with no clear D. The germline V and J ends were trimmed by 4 bases and 5 bases, with 15 bases remaining between them. The CDR3 runs 14 residues. Germline CDR1 is LNHDA and CDR2 is SQIVND (reference sequence). CDR3 nucleotides: TGTGCCAGTAGTACATCCGGGTTCTATGACGAGCAGTACTTC. Its protein is CASSTSGFYDEQYF.

This rearrangement joins TRBV7-2 to TRBJ2-1; 10 bases fit TRBD2. V gave up 2 bases and J gave up 2 bases; unmatched junction bases: 3. CDR1 and CDR2 (germline): SGHTA, FQGNSA. This CDR3 is 16 amino acids long. As DNA, the CDR3 is TGTGCCAGCAGCTTAAGGCTAGCGGGGGCCTACAATGAGCAGTTCTTC. This codes for CASSLRLAGAYNEQFF.

V usage is TRBV7-2 and J usage is TRBJ1-1; D uncertain. The CDR3 has 15 amino acids. Germline V gene lookup returns CDR1 SGHTA and CDR2 FQGNSA. V was pared by 1 base and J by 1 base, with 10 bases between. DNA of the CDR3: TGTGCCAGCAGCTTAGGGGGTCGGAGGAACACTGAAGCTTTCTTT. Protein sequence: CASSLGGRRNTEAFF.

Many counts were recorded for this clonotype. The gene calls are TRBV7-9 and TRBJ1-2; no clear D gene. Germline V lookup: CDR1 SEHNR, CDR2 FQNEAQ (reference sequence). The CDR3 sequence is 13 residues long. V was cut by 3 bases and J by 8 bases, with 13 bases left in between. CDR3: CASSLAGSWGYTF. The CDR3 nucleotides read TGTGCCAGCAGCTTGGCGGGATCTTGGGGCTACACCTTC.

About this clonotype: This sequence may be a read error, since a much larger clone differs from it by one base. For the CDR3, the DNA is TGCAGTGCTAGGGGCGGAGGCCTCAAGACCGAGCAGTACTTC. Protein product: CSARGGGLKTEQYF. The chain carries TRBV20-1 and TRBJ2-7, with TRBD2 as a possible D gene (5 bases). Germline CDR1 and CDR2: DFQATT and SNEGSKA (reference sequence). The V end lost 3 bases, the J end lost 6 bases, and 18 bases lay between the germline ends. The CDR3 is 14 residues long.

This clonotype occurred many times. The V and J genes are TRBV7-9 and TRBJ2-7; 7 bases are shared with TRBD2. The V gene end was trimmed by 3 bases and the J gene end by 2 bases; junction bases not matched to a gene: 4. Germline CDR1 and CDR2: SEHNR and FQNEAQ (reference sequence). The CDR3 has 14 amino acids. The CDR3 DNA reads TGTGCCAGCAGCTTTGTGGGAGGGCCCTACGAGCAGTACTTC. This codes for CASSFVGGPYEQYF.

This clonotype was seen more than once but under ten times. The chain carries TRBV5-4 and TRBJ2-7; possibly TRBD1 for D (6 bases). Deletions cut 4 bases from V and 0 bases from J, with 14 bases between. Germline CDR1 and CDR2: SGHNT and YYREEE (reference sequence). The CDR3 sequence is 15 residues long. CDR3: CASSDGGTISYEQYF. The CDR3 nucleotides read TGTGCCAGCAGCGACGGTGGGACAATCTCCTACGAGCAGTACTTC.

This clonotype was seen only a few times. The rearrangement uses TRBV20-1 and TRBJ2-1, with D possibly being TRBD1 (5 bases). This CDR3 comprises 16 residues. Germline V gene sequence: CDR1 DFQATT, CDR2 SNEGSKA (reference sequence). Trimming took off 3 bases at V and 5 bases at J, with 20 bases between the two ends. The CDR3, as DNA: TGCAGTGCTAGGCGCCCCGGCGGAACAGGCCACAATGAGCAGTTCTTC. Its translation: CSARRPGGTGHNEQFF.

J is TRBJ2-3 and V is TRBV11-1; tentative D call: TRBD1 (5 bases). The CDR3 totals 15 residues. Germline assignment: CDR1 SGHAT and CDR2 FQDESV (reference sequence). V shed 4 bases and J shed 3 bases, with 14 bases lying between them. The DNA for the CDR3 is TGTGCCAGCAGCTCTACAGGATATGCAACAGATACGCAGTATTTT. Amino acid sequence: CASSSTGYATDTQYF.

The chain carries TRBV20-1 and TRBJ2-5; D gene ambiguous. This CDR3 comprises 13 residues. Between the trimmed V and J ends, which lost 0 bases and 6 bases, there was a span of 11 bases. CDR1 DFQATT and CDR2 SNEGSKA come from the germline V gene (reference sequence). As DNA, the CDR3 is TGCAGTGCTAGAGAAAATGAAGGAAAGACCCAGTACTTC. This sequence encodes CSARENEGKTQYF.

Regarding this clonotype: One junction end disagrees with the germline gene, perhaps due to a read error. The V call is TRBV10-3, the J call TRBJ1-1; 7 bases are shared with TRBD1. Germline CDR1 ENHRY, CDR2 SYGVKD. This CDR3 contains 15 residues. The CDR3: CASSEGQVWGTEAFF. The CDR3 region has the DNA TGTGCCAGCAGTGAAGGACAGGTTTGGGGCACTGAAGCTTTCTTT.

There are many counts of this clonotype. J is TRBJ2-3 and V is TRBV20-1, with 11 bases identical to TRBD2. J gave up 1 base and V 3 bases, and 0 bases lay outside the gene matches. Per germline, CDR1 DFQATT and CDR2 SNEGSKA (reference sequence). The CDR3 is made up of 14 amino acids. The CDR3 spells CSARTSGGTDTQYF. CDR3 coding DNA: TGCAGTGCTAGGACTAGCGGGGGCACAGATACGCAGTATTTT.

The rearrangement uses TRBV5-1 and TRBJ1-4; TRBD1 is a possible D gene (5 bases). The CDR3 extends over 14 amino acids. Germline-derived CDR1 and CDR2 are SGHRS and YFSETQ. Trimming pared 0 bases from V and 8 bases from J, leaving 11 bases between. CDR3 nucleotide sequence: TGCGCCAGCAGCTTGGATGGGGCTCAGGAAAAACTGTTTTTT. It specifies CASSLDGAQEKLFF.

Ten or more counts support this clonotype. V gene TRBV19 combines with J gene TRBJ1-1, with TRBD1 identical over 7 bases. The CDR3 length is 12 residues. The germline V gene encodes CDR1 LNHDA and CDR2 SQIVND (reference sequence). V trimming: 6 bases; J trimming: 11 bases; junction bases outside the gene matches: 9. CDR3 coding DNA: TGTGCCAGTAGCAAACGCGAGGGGGCGGCTTTCTTT. Its protein is CASSKREGAAFF. Looking up the rest from reference TRBV19 and TRBJ1-1 gives the full variable domain: DGGITQSPKYLFRKEGQNVTLSCEQNLNHDAMYWYRQDPGQGLRLIYYSQIVNDFQKGDIAEGYSVSREKKESFPLTVTSAQKNPTAFYLCASSKREGAAFFGQGTRLTVV.

This clonotype was counted only a few times. The chain joins TRBV5-6 to TRBJ2-6; 9 nucleotides line up with TRBD1. Germline V gene sequence: CDR1 SGHDT, CDR2 YYEEEE. The CDR3 length is 17 residues. V lost 1 base to trimming and J lost 0 bases; unmatched junction nucleotides: 2. This CDR3 is CASSLTQGASGANVLTF. The CDR3 coding sequence is TGTGCCAGCAGCTTGACACAGGGGGCCTCTGGGGCCAACGTCCTGACTTTC.

This clonotype came up once. Possible read error: a much larger clone is one base away. V usage is TRBV20-1 and J usage is TRBJ2-7; 9 bases line up with TRBD2. Germline CDR1 DFQATT, CDR2 SNEGSKA (reference sequence). V was clipped by 3 bases and J by 5 bases; unmatched bases: 8. The CDR3 is 14 residues long. In DNA form, the CDR3 reads TGCAGTGCTAGTCCTTCTAGCGGGACTCACGAGCAGTACTTC. Protein sequence: CSASPSSGTHEQYF.

This clonotype showed up just a few times. The V gene is TRBV6-1, the J gene TRBJ1-5, with a weak D call TRBD1 (6 bases). Trimming cost V 7 bases and J 4 bases, with 14 bases left between them. The CDR3 is made up of 14 amino acids. Looked up from germline, CDR1 is MNHNS and CDR2 is SASEGT. The CDR3 nucleotides read TGTGCCAGCAAAGGGGGTGGGAGGAATCAGCCCCAGCATTTT. It yields the protein CASKGGGRNQPQHF.